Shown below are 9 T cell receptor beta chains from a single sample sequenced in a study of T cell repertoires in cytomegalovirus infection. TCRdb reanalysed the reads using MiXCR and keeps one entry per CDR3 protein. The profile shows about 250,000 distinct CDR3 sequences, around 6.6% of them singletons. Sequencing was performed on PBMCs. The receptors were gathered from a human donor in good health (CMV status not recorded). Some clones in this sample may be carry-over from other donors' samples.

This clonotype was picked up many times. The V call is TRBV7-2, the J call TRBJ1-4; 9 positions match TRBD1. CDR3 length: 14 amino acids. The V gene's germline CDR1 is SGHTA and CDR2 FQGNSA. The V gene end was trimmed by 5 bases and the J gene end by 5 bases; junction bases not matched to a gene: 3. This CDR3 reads CASSLGQGNEKLFF. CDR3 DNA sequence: TGTGCCAGCAGCCTGGGACAGGGAAATGAAAAACTGTTTTTT. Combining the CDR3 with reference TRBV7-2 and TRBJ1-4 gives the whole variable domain GAGVSQSPSNKVTEKGKDVELRCDPISGHTALYWYRQSLGQGLEFLIYFQGNSAPDKSGLPSDRFSAERTGGSVSTLTIQRTQQEDSAVYLCASSLGQGNEKLFFGSGTQLSVL.

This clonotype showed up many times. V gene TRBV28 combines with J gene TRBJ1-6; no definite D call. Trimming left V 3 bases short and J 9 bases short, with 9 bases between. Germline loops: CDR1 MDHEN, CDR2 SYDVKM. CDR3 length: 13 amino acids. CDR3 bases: TGTGCCAGCAGTTTTTTAGCGAGTTCACCCCTCCACTTT. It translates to CASSFLASSPLHF.

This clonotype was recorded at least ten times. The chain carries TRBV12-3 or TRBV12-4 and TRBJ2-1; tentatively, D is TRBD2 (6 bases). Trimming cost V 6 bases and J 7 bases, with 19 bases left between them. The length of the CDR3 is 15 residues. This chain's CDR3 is CASSPRASLANEQFF. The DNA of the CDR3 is TGTGCCAGCAGCCCCAGGGCCAGCCTAGCGAATGAGCAGTTCTTC.

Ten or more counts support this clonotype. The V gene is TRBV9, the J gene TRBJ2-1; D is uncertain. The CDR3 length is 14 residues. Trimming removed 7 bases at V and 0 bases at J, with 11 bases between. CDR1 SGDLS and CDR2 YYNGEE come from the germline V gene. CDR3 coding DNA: TGTGCCAGCTCGTACGCCAGCTCCTACAATGAGCAGTTCTTC. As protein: CASSYASSYNEQFF.

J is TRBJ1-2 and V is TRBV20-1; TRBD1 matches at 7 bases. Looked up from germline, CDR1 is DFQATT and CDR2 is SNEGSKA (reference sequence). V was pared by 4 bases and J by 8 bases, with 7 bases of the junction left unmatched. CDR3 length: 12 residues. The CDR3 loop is CSATSGTEGYTF. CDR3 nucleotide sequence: TGCAGTGCTACATCCGGGACAGAAGGCTACACCTTC.

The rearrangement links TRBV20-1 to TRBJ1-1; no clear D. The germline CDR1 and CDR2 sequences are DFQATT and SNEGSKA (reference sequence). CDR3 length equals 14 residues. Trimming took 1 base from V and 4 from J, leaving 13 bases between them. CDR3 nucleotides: TGCAGTGCTAGAGTATCCTTGGAGAGCACTGAAGCTTTCTTT. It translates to CSARVSLESTEAFF.

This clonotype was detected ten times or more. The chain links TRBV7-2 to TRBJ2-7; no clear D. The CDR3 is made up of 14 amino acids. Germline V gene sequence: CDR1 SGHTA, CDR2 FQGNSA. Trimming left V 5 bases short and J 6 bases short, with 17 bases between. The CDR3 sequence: CASSPLGRSAEQYF. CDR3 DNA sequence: TGTGCCAGCAGCCCTCTAGGACGATCTGCCGAGCAGTACTTC.

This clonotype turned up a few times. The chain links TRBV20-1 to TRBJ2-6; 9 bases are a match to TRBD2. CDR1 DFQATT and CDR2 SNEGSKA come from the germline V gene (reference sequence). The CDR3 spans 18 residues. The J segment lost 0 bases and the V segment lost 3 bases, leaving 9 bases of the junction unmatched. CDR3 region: CSASGISGGLSGANVLTF. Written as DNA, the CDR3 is TGCAGTGCTAGTGGAATTAGCGGGGGCCTCTCTGGGGCCAACGTCCTGACTTTC.

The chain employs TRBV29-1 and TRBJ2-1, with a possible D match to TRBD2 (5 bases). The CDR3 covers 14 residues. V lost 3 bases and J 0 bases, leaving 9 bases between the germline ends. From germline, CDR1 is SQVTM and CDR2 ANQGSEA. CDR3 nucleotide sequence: TGCAGCGTTGATGGACTCAGCTCCTACAATGAGCAGTTCTTC. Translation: CSVDGLSSYNEQFF.